The 27 T cell receptor beta chains below come from one sample, sequenced in a study of shared T cell receptors in the human thymus. Generated by immunoSEQ multiplex PCR, the TCRdb table keeps only in-frame clones and is missing some. The data show 700,000 or so clones, around 85% seen once. This same sample was also taken into another study, of human thymus T cells.

Source material: thymocytes. These TCRs come from a girl under two years old with a congenital heart defect.

The rearrangement links TRBV6-5 to TRBJ2-2; TRBD1 is a possible D gene (6 bases). V was trimmed by 7 bases and J by 1 base, leaving 13 bases between them. The CDR3 totals 15 residues. Germline V CDR1 and CDR2: MNHEY, SVGAGI. CDR3 region: CASTTGQQNTGELFF. Here the CDR3 DNA reads TGTGCCAGCACCACCGGACAGCAGAACACCGGGGAGCTGTTTTTT.

The V gene is TRBV4-3, the J gene TRBJ1-1; D possibly corresponds to TRBD1 (6 bases). Germline lookup yields CDR1 LGHNA and CDR2 YSLEER. Trimming removed 3 bases from V and 4 bases from J, with 12 bases in between. This CDR3 contains 14 residues. CDR3 sequence reads: CASSHLQGITEAFF. CDR3 sequence (DNA): TGCGCCAGCAGCCATCTCCAGGGGATCACTGAAGCTTTCTTT.

The chain recombines TRBV9 with TRBJ1-2; a weak D match, TRBD1 (6 bases). V lost 0 bases, J lost 7 bases, and 19 bases lay in between. The germline gives CDR1 SGDLS, CDR2 YYNGEE. The CDR3 runs to 16 residues. As DNA, the CDR3 is TGTGCCAGCAGCGTAGTTGGCAGAGCCCGGGGGGCTGGCTACACCTTC. Its protein product is CASSVVGRARGAGYTF. The full variable domain, in which reference TRBV9 and TRBJ1-2 provide the parts outside the CDR3, is DSGVTQTPKHLITATGQRVTLRCSPRSGDLSVYWYQQSLDQGLQFLIQYYNGEERAKGNILERFSAQQFPDLHSELNLSSLELGDSALYFCASSVVGRARGAGYTFGSGTRLTVV.

This CDR3 reads CASSHKTRSSNTGELFF. As DNA, the CDR3 is TGCGCCAGCAGCCATAAAACGAGGAGCAGTAACACCGGGGAGCTGTTTTTT. The J gene is TRBJ2-2, the V gene TRBV4-1; D remains unclear. The CDR3 has 17 amino acids. Germline CDR1 reads MGHRA; CDR2 reads YSYEKL. Trimming took off 3 bases at V and 2 bases at J, with 16 bases between the two ends.

The chain combines TRBV7-3 with TRBJ1-1; possibly TRBD1 for D (5 bases). The CDR3 spans 13 residues. Trimming stripped 3 bases from V and 8 bases from J, with 13 bases between. Germline V gene data show CDR1 as SGHTA and CDR2 as FQGTGA. The CDR3 reads CASSFRQILEAFF. For the CDR3, the DNA is TGTGCCAGCAGCTTTAGACAGATCCTCGAAGCTTTCTTT.

This sequence joins TRBV18 and TRBJ1-1; D is unresolved. The CDR3 totals 14 residues. V was cut by 3 bases and J by 0 bases, with 8 bases left in between. Germline CDR1 and CDR2: KGHSH and LQKENI. CDR3 amino acids: CASSPNRMNTEAFF. The CDR3 nucleotides read TGTGCCAGCTCACCGAACAGAATGAACACTGAAGCTTTCTTT.

This chain connects TRBV10-2 to TRBJ1-1, with TRBD1 matching 10 bases. The V gene's germline CDR1 is WSHSY and CDR2 SAAADI. The CDR3 is made up of 17 amino acids. Losses at the gene ends were 2 bases for V and 8 bases for J; bases not matched to a gene: 14. CDR3 protein: CASSEPRDRGPPLEAFF. In DNA form, the CDR3 reads TGCGCCAGCAGTGAGCCCCGGGACAGGGGACCCCCACTCGAAGCTTTCTTT.

This clone has just one count. The gene calls are TRBV5-1 and TRBJ1-5, with 9 bases that match TRBD1. V trimming: 4 bases; J trimming: 7 bases; junction bases outside the gene matches: 6. The CDR3 length is 14 residues. In germline, CDR1 is SGHRS, CDR2 YFSETQ. CDR3 nucleotide sequence: TGCGCCAGCAGCAACAGACAGGGGGGCCAGCCCCAGCATTTT. Encoded protein: CASSNRQGGQPQHF.

This chain joins TRBV6-5 and TRBJ1-1, with TRBD1 matching over 7 bases. Germline loops: CDR1 MNHEY, CDR2 SVGAGI. CDR3 size: 13 residues. The V gene end was trimmed by 6 bases and the J gene end by 1 base; junction bases not matched to a gene: 2. The CDR3 protein is CASRDRANTEAFF. CDR3 in DNA: TGTGCCAGCAGAGACAGGGCGAACACTGAAGCTTTCTTT.

The chain combines TRBV2 with TRBJ1-3, with 10 nucleotides matching TRBD1. Germline CDR1 SNHLY, CDR2 FYNNEI. J gave up 0 bases and V 5 bases, and 4 bases lay outside the gene matches. CDR3 length: 16 residues. Written as DNA, the CDR3 is TGTGCCAGCAGTAGGGACAGGGGTCACTCTGGAAACACCATATATTTT. Protein sequence: CASSRDRGHSGNTIYF. Using reference TRBV2 and TRBJ1-3 for the parts outside the CDR3, the full variable domain is EPEVTQTPSHQVTQMGQEVILRCVPISNHLYFYWYRQILGQKVEFLVSFYNNEISEKSEIFDDQFSVERPDGSNFTLKIRSTKLEDSAMYFCASSRDRGHSGNTIYFGEGSWLTVV.

This clone was seen once. This chain uses TRBV18 with TRBJ2-1, with D hard to call. This CDR3 spans 14 amino acids. Germline-derived CDR1 and CDR2 are KGHSH and LQKENI. Trimming pared 1 base from V and 8 bases from J, leaving 12 bases between. CDR3 loop: CASSPLFGWHEQFF. The CDR3 DNA reads TGTGCCAGCTCACCACTATTCGGGTGGCATGAGCAGTTCTTC.

V is TRBV19 and J is TRBJ1-2; no clear D. The V and J ends lost 5 bases and 0 bases respectively, with 7 bases between them. The germline gives CDR1 LNHDA, CDR2 SQIVND (reference sequence). This CDR3 is 13 amino acids long. CDR3 bases: TGTGCCAGTAGTGACTTAGCTAACTATGGCTACACCTTC. It specifies CASSDLANYGYTF.

The rearrangement uses TRBV5-1 and TRBJ1-4; 9 positions agree with TRBD1. CDR1 SGHRS and CDR2 YFSETQ come from the germline V gene. After removal of 4 bases from V and 8 bases from J, the junction contained 6 bases not matched to a gene. The CDR3 is 14 amino acids. The CDR3 DNA reads TGCGCCAGCAGCCCGGGACAGGGAGACGAAAAACTGTTTTTT. The encoded protein is CASSPGQGDEKLFF.

The CDR3 nucleotides read TGTGCCAGCAAGACCTTTAGGGGAGCTTTCTTT. It is translated as CASKTFRGAFF. The J gene is TRBJ1-1, the V gene TRBV28; D might be TRBD1 (5 bases). Germline CDR1 reads MDHEN; CDR2 reads SYDVKM. The CDR3 length is 11 residues. Trimming stripped 7 bases from V and 10 bases from J, with 13 bases between.

The DNA for the CDR3 is TGCGCCAGCAGCTTCGGGACTCCTCCCTACGAGCAGTACTTC. Translated: CASSFGTPPYEQYF. This sequence joins TRBV5-1 and TRBJ2-7, with a weak D call TRBD2 (6 bases). The CDR3 has 14 residues. Germline CDR1 reads SGHRS; CDR2 reads YFSETQ. Trimming removed 2 bases at V and 2 bases at J, with 11 bases between.

The sample holds one count of this clone. The rearrangement links TRBV5-6 to TRBJ2-3; TRBD1 aligns across 8 bases. This CDR3 is 18 amino acids long. Germline values: CDR1 SGHDT, CDR2 YYEEEE. The ends lost 2 bases at V and 6 bases at J; junction bases unmatched: 17. The CDR3 nucleotides are TGTGCCAGCAGCTTAAACGGGTGGGCAGGGGGCGTTTCGGATACGCAGTATTTT. This encodes CASSLNGWAGGVSDTQYF.

This chain uses TRBV28 with TRBJ1-2, with D unclear. Germline assignment: CDR1 MDHEN and CDR2 SYDVKM. Trimming left V 6 bases short and J 7 bases short, with 18 bases between. This CDR3 contains 14 residues. CDR3 in amino acids: CASSPARGMGGYTF. The CDR3 bases are TGTGCCAGCAGCCCCGCGCGGGGAATGGGTGGCTACACCTTC.

V usage is TRBV10-3 and J usage is TRBJ1-2; no reliable D call. V was pared by 0 bases and J by 3 bases, with 14 bases between. Germline values: CDR1 ENHRY, CDR2 SYGVKD. The CDR3 totals 16 residues. CDR3 sequence: CAISESRVVPDYGYTF. The CDR3 DNA sequence: TGTGCCATCAGTGAGTCGAGGGTGGTCCCGGACTATGGCTACACCTTC.

The chain joins TRBV28 to TRBJ2-7; possible D gene TRBD2, 6 bases. Germline CDR1 and CDR2: MDHEN and SYDVKM. CDR3 length: 16 amino acids. Trimming shortened V by 6 bases and J by 7 bases, and 25 bases separated the two germline ends. CDR3 coding DNA: TGTGCCAGCAGGTCCAACCGGAGGGCGGACGCGCGAGAGCAGTACTTC. Translated: CASRSNRRADAREQYF.

The chain recombines TRBV11-2 with TRBJ2-1, with 12 positions matching TRBD2. The V segment lost 5 bases and the J segment 5 bases; nucleotides outside the gene matches: 13. This CDR3 spans 18 amino acids. The germline gives CDR1 SGHAT, CDR2 FQNNGV. This CDR3 is CASSQGLAGGPADNEQFF. CDR3 DNA sequence: TGTGCCAGCAGCCAGGGTCTAGCGGGGGGGCCGGCAGACAATGAGCAGTTCTTC. Drawing the rest from reference TRBV11-2 and TRBJ2-1, the complete variable domain is EAGVAQSPRYKIIEKRQSVAFWCNPISGHATLYWYQQILGQGPKLLIQFQNNGVVDDSQLPKDRFSAERLKGVDSTLKIQPAKLEDSAVYLCASSQGLAGGPADNEQFFGPGTRLTVL.

This sequence joins TRBV2 and TRBJ2-3; 12 positions match TRBD2. There are 16 residues in the CDR3. Germline loops: CDR1 SNHLY, CDR2 FYNNEI. V trimming: 2 bases; J trimming: 3 bases; junction bases outside the gene matches: 3. CDR3 amino acids: CASSETSGGYTDTQYF. The CDR3 nucleotides read TGTGCCAGCAGTGAAACTAGCGGGGGGTATACAGATACGCAGTATTTT. Variable domain in full (rest from reference TRBV2 and TRBJ2-3): EPEVTQTPSHQVTQMGQEVILRCVPISNHLYFYWYRQILGQKVEFLVSFYNNEISEKSEIFDDQFSVERPDGSNFTLKIRSTKLEDSAMYFCASSETSGGYTDTQYFGPGTRLTVL.

V usage is TRBV4-2 and J usage is TRBJ2-1, with 7 bases that match TRBD2. The CDR3 is made up of 15 amino acids. Germline V CDR1 and CDR2: LGHNA, YNFKEQ. The V gene end was trimmed by 3 bases and the J gene end by 5 bases; junction bases not matched to a gene: 7. The CDR3: CASSQRASGNNEQFF. The CDR3, as DNA: TGTGCCAGCAGCCAGAGGGCTAGCGGTAACAATGAGCAGTTCTTC.

The chain has TRBV5-6 and TRBJ2-7, with TRBD1 as a possible D gene (6 bases). Germline lookup yields CDR1 SGHDT and CDR2 YYEEEE. This CDR3 contains 17 residues. Trimming pared 4 bases from V and 5 bases from J, leaving 25 bases between. The CDR3 reads CASSLADVGKAGDEQYF. In DNA form, the CDR3 reads TGTGCCAGCAGCCTCGCAGACGTAGGCAAAGCAGGGGACGAGCAGTACTTC.

The CDR3 sequence: CASSQEFGQGMPYEQYF. CDR3 nucleotides: TGTGCCAGCAGCCAAGAATTCGGCCAGGGGATGCCCTACGAGCAGTACTTC. The chain is built from TRBV14 and TRBJ2-7, with D tentatively TRBD1 (6 bases). V dropped 0 bases and J dropped 2 bases, with 17 bases sitting between them. The CDR3 is made up of 17 amino acids. Germline CDR1 SGHDN, CDR2 FVKESK. Complete variable domain (other parts from reference TRBV14 and TRBJ2-7): EAGVTQFPSHSVIEKGQTVTLRCDPISGHDNLYWYRRVMGKEIKFLLHFVKESKQDESGMPNNRFLAERTGGTYSTLKVQPAELEDSGVYFCASSQEFGQGMPYEQYFGPGTRLTVT.

V gene TRBV11-2 combines with J gene TRBJ2-5, with 12 bases identical to TRBD2. Germline V gene lookup returns CDR1 SGHAT and CDR2 FQNNGV. With 5 bases clipped from V and 5 bases from J, the junction kept 6 bases outside the gene matches. This CDR3 has 15 amino acids. CDR3 region: CASSLRTSGAETQYF. CDR3 coding DNA: TGTGCCAGCAGCCTGAGGACTAGCGGGGCGGAGACCCAGTACTTC.

A note on this clone: The junction does not match germline at one end; this may be a read error. The chain employs TRBV20-1 and TRBJ1-1; D is uncertain. Germline CDR1 DFQATT, CDR2 SNEGSKA (reference sequence). The CDR3 loop spans 11 amino acids. CDR3 bases: TGCAGTGCTAGGGCGCGCGGGTTACGGGTTTTT. It encodes CSARARGLRVF.

The chain couples TRBV27 to TRBJ2-1; possibly TRBD1 for D (5 bases). The CDR3 has 18 amino acids. The germline V and J ends were trimmed by 0 bases and 2 bases, with 17 bases remaining between them. Looked up from germline, CDR1 is MNHEY and CDR2 is SMNVEV (reference sequence). The CDR3 region has the DNA TGTGCCAGCAGTTTATCTTATGACCCCAGGGAACCCTACAATGAGCAGTTCTTC. Its protein product is CASSLSYDPREPYNEQFF.